This paragraph reports one T cell receptor beta chain. This clonotype was seen repeatedly, ten times or more. The clone's antigen remains unknown. Base-call qualities are not available, and no considerably larger clone is one nucleotide away. The data were obtained in a study of T-cell memory formation after mild COVID-19 (dated by TCRdb to the early 2020s). Background for the entire study: TCR sequence clusters from the two donors were found to be largely donor specific. In a couple of donors, T-cell clones that expanded and contracted after mild COVID-19 were followed by sequencing TCRalpha and TCRbeta repertoires longitudinally. The cohort was made up of two young adult volunteers, one female and one male, who were previously healthy. Broad study findings and their caveats: The study included only a couple of mild cases, and larger cohorts that include severe cases with pre-infection samples were judged to be necessary. Some responding clones were detected in pre-infection memory, suggesting pre-existing cross-reactive memory T cells joined the SARS-CoV-2 response. Balanced CD4/CD8 phenotypes were observed for clones contracting from day 15 to 85, whereas a bias towards CD4+ was observed for a second wave of clones expanding from day 15 to 37. SARS-CoV-2 specificity was not confirmed for the second-wave clones peaking on day 37. Contracting CD4+ clones were located mainly in the CM and EM memory subsets, whereas CD8+ clones were found to be enriched in EMRA.

Data came from an Illumina NovaSeq 6000. cDNA libraries for TCRalpha and TCRbeta were prepared by 5'RACE using constant-segment primers, with sample barcodes and unique molecular identifiers added. RNA was extracted from every sample with Trizol reagent. The libraries were amplified in two PCR steps, and the second step added a second sample barcode and Illumina TruSeq adapters. The libraries were sequenced on an Illumina NovaSeq using 2 x 150 bp paired-end reads. The authors' pipeline ran thus. With migec v1.2.7, reads were demultiplexed and then collapsed into UMI-guided consensus sequences. Using mixcr v2.1.11, UMI consensuses were aligned to TRA and TRB V and J templates and then assembled into clonotypes. Clonotypes were classified as expanded or contracted when called significant by both edgeR and NoisET, with noise models trained on biological replicates. edgeR calls used a false discovery rate-adjusted p below 0.01 and a log2 fold-change threshold of 1. As an exploratory analysis of dynamics, max-normalized trajectories of the 1000 most abundant clonotypes were examined by PCA with hierarchical clustering. Separately sequenced CD4+ and CD8+ repertoires were used to assign the CD4 or CD8 phenotype of responding clones. TCRdb's own reprocessing of the public reads used fastp at Q25 and MiXCR and kept productive beta chains. Each entry is one CDR3 protein sequence, shown with its most common DNA and genes. The V and J calls come from TCRdb's annotation, not from the publication. This sample lists about 560,000 distinct CDR3 sequences; less than 25% were detected once. The top ten clonotypes cover about 8.7% of the sample.

The germline V gene provides CDR1 SGHRS and CDR2 YFSETQ. Its CDR3 holds 16 amino acids, cysteine through phenylalanine. Kept here is only the CDR3 DNA, which spans 48 bases and is read in frame from base 1. Trimming accounts for 4 bases at V and 4 bases at J, while the number of junction bases matched to no gene is 6. Ficoll-Paque density gradient centrifugation was the method used to isolate PBMCs. The chain was built from TRBV5-1 and TRBJ2-2, and TRBD2 aligns with 11 junction nucleotides. This clonotype originated in an adult woman who had mild COVID-19 (a few samples of this study predate the infection). The sample titles of this study are shuffled in the database, so cell type and time point are left out; the donor was told from shared clones. Specimen: PBMCs or a T cell subset sorted from them (not recorded which). The DNA sequence is as follows: TGCGCCAGCAGCCTCGGGACTAGCGGTATCACCGGGGAGCTGTTTTTT. This yields the protein CASSLGTSGITGELFF.